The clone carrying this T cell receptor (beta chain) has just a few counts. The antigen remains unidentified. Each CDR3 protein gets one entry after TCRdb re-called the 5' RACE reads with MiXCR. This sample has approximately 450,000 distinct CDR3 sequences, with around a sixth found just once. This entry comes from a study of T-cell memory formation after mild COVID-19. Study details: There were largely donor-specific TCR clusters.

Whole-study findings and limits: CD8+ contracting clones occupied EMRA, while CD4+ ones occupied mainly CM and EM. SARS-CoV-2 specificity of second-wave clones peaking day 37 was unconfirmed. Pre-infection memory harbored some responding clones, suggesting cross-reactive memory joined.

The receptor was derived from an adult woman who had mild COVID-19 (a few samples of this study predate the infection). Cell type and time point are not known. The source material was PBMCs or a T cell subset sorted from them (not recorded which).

The CDR3 DNA sequence: TGTGCCAGCAGCTTAGCCAGGGACCTGGGCTACGAGCAGTACTTC. Its protein product is CASSLARDLGYEQYF. The V gene is TRBV7-2, the J gene TRBJ2-7; possibly TRBD1 or TRBD2 for D (5 bases each). CDR1 and CDR2 from the germline V gene are SGHTA and FQGNSA. The CDR3 spans 15 residues. V gave up 0 bases and J gave up 3 bases, with 12 bases separating them.